The 4 T cell receptor beta chains listed next were all sequenced from one sample in a study of cytomegalovirus exposure and HLA in healthy donors. Both 60 Vbeta primers and 13 Jbeta primers went into the PCR. Assay: immunoSEQ multiplex PCR; the TCRdb copy retains only in-frame clones and omits some. This sample's table reports approximately 140,000 clones. The sample comprised PBMCs. The receptors shown here come from a woman under 30 in good health and CMV-seronegative.

The V and J genes are TRBV21-1 and TRBJ2-7; TRBD1, the table's D call, lacks a check against the DNA. TRBV21-1 counts as a pseudogene. The CDR3 spans 14 residues. CDR3 loop: CASSKGGRGYEQYV. In DNA, the CDR3 is TGTGCCAGCAGCAAAGGGGGAAGGGGTTACGAGCAGTACGTC.

The chain recombines TRBV4-2 with TRBJ1-1, with TRBD1 matching 10 bases. The CDR3 length is 18 residues. V lost 3 bases, J lost 4 bases, and 14 bases stayed unmatched. Germline V lookup: CDR1 LGHNA, CDR2 YNFKEQ. CDR3 nucleotides: TGTGCCAGCAGCCATGACCACCGGGACAGGGGAAGGAGCACTGAAGCTTTCTTT. It is translated as CASSHDHRDRGRSTEAFF.

The rearrangement uses TRBV13 and TRBJ2-1, with TRBD2 identical over 12 bases. From germline, CDR1 is PRHDT and CDR2 FYEKMQ (reference sequence). Trimming took 5 bases from V and 1 from J; bases not matched to a gene: 12. This CDR3 contains 19 residues. The CDR3 bases are TGTGCCAGCAGCCGGAAACTAGCGGGAGGCCTCTTTTCCTACAATGAGCAGTTCTTC. This sequence encodes CASSRKLAGGLFSYNEQFF.

The gene calls are TRBV19 and TRBJ1-1; a weak D match, TRBD1 (6 bases). Germline values: CDR1 LNHDA, CDR2 SQIVND (reference sequence). Trimming cost V 4 bases and J 0 bases, with 21 bases left between them. The CDR3 spans 18 residues. The CDR3 here is CASSTHRGGVGVNTEAFF. DNA for the CDR3: TGTGCCAGTAGTACCCACCGGGGGGGCGTTGGCGTGAACACTGAAGCTTTCTTT. Based on the CDR3 plus reference TRBV19 and TRBJ1-1, the full variable domain is DGGITQSPKYLFRKEGQNVTLSCEQNLNHDAMYWYRQDPGQGLRLIYYSQIVNDFQKGDIAEGYSVSREKKESFPLTVTSAQKNPTAFYLCASSTHRGGVGVNTEAFFGQGTRLTVV.